This TCR beta chain originates from a study of blood T cell repertoires in COVID-19. Whole-study context: Samples representing acute and convalescent COVID-19 were sourced from the United States, Italy and Spain. From T cells, B-cell-depleted T cells, or PBMCs came the material, which was cDNA or gDNA.

Study processing details: The authors estimated nucleated cell counts from reference gene primer amplification. Profiled with immunoSEQ multiplex PCR; TCRdb holds only in-frame clones, not every one. From that table come the V and J calls and clone size; the DNA was used to work out D and trimming. The sample holds about 200,000 clones; around 82% are singletons and the top ten take less than 7%. This CDR3 has 16 residues. Trimming at V came to 1 base and at J to 0 bases, leaving 2 bases not matched to a gene. The germline V gene encodes CDR1 SGHNT and CDR2 YENEEA. The sequenced material came from peripheral blood. This rearrangement joins TRBV11-3 to TRBJ2-2, with 7 positions matching TRBD2. The receptor was derived from a woman between 65 and 79 years old with acute or convalescent COVID-19. CDR3 residues: CASSLGGRANTGELFF. The CDR3 DNA follows: TGTGCCAGCAGCTTAGGCGGGAGAGCGAACACCGGGGAGCTGTTTTTT.